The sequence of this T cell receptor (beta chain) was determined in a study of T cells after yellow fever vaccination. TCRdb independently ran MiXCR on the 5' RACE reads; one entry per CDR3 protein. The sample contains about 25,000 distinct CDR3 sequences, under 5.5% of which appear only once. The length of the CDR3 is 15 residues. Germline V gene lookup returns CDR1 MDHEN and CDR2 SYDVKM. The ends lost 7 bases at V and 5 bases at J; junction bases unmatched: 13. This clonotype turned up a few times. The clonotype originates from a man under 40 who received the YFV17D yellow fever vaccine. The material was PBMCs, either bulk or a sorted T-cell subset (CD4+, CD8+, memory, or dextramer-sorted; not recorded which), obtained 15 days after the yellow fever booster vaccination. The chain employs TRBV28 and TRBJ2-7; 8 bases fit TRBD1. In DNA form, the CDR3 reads TGTGCCAGCAAAGGACCACGGACAGGGCGGCACGAGCAGTACTTC. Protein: CASKGPRTGRHEQYF.